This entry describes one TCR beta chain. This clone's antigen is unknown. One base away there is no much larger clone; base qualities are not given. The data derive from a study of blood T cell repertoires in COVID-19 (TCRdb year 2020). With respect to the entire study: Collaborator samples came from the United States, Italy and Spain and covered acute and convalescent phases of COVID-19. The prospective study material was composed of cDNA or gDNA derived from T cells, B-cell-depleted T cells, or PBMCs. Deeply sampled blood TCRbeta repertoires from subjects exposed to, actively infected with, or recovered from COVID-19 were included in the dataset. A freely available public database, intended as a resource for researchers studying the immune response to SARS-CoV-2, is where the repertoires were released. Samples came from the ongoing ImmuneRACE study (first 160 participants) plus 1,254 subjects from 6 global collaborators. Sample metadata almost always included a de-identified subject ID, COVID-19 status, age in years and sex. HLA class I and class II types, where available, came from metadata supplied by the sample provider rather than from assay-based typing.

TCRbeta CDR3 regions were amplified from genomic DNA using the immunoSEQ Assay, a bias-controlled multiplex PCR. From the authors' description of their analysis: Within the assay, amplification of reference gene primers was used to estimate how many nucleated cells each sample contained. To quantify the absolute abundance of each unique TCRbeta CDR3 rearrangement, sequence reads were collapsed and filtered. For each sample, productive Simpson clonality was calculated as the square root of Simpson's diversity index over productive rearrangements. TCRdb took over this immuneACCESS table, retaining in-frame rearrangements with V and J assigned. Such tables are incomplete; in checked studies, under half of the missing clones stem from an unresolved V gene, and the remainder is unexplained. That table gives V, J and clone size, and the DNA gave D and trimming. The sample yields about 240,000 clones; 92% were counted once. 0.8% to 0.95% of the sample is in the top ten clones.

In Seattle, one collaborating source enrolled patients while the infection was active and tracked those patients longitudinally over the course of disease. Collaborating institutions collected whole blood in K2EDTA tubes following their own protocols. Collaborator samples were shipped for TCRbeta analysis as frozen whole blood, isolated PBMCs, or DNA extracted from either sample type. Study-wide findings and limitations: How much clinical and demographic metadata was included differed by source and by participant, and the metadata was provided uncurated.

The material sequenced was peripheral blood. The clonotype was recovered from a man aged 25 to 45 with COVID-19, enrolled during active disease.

The nucleotide sequence reads TGTGCCAGCAGCCAGAGATATTCAAGTTCACCCCTCCACTTT. This encodes CASSQRYSSSPLHF. The V and J genes are TRBV4-2 and TRBJ1-6, with the D segment identity uncertain. The CDR3 starts with the cysteine, ends with the phenylalanine, and has 14 residues. Just the 42-base CDR3 DNA is kept, in frame starting at base 1. The germline V gene sets CDR1 to LGHNA and CDR2 to YNFKEQ. The trim is 3 bases for V and 9 bases for J, with a gap of 12 bases between the germline ends.